Sequencing of this TCR beta chain was carried out in a study of OX40 agonist ivuxolimab in advanced cancers. For the study at large: Participants, 65% to 85% male, averaged about 59 years of age, ranging from about 23 to 79. A history of anti-PD-1, anti-PD-L1 or anti-CTLA-4 therapy was acceptable, and roughly 40% had some. Study-wide results and limits: Relative to CD4+, CD8+ T cells held more expanded clones on average. Clones of CD4+ and CD8+ blood T cells grew by week 6 at doses of 0.1 to 3.0 mg/kg.

To note about this clone: The antigen is unknown.

The protocol was immunoSEQ multiplex PCR, while the TCRdb copy is restricted to in-frame clones and leaves out a portion. The sample shows 13,000 to 15,000 clones, 80% of them seen only once. This CDR3 contains 16 residues. CDR1 LGHNA and CDR2 YNFKEQ come from the germline V gene. V was clipped by 0 bases and J by 5 bases; unmatched bases: 7. The TCR was taken from an adult with an advanced solid tumor such as melanoma, head and neck, liver or kidney cancer. The chain has TRBV4-2 and TRBJ1-1; TRBD1 matches at 9 bases. Sequenced here: CD4+ or CD8+ T cells sorted from blood, sampled in a trial of the OX40 agonist ivuxolimab. Written as DNA, the CDR3 is TGTGCCAGCAGCCAAGAGAGGGGGACAGGGTATACTGAAGCTTTCTTT. Its translation is CASSQERGTGYTEAFF.